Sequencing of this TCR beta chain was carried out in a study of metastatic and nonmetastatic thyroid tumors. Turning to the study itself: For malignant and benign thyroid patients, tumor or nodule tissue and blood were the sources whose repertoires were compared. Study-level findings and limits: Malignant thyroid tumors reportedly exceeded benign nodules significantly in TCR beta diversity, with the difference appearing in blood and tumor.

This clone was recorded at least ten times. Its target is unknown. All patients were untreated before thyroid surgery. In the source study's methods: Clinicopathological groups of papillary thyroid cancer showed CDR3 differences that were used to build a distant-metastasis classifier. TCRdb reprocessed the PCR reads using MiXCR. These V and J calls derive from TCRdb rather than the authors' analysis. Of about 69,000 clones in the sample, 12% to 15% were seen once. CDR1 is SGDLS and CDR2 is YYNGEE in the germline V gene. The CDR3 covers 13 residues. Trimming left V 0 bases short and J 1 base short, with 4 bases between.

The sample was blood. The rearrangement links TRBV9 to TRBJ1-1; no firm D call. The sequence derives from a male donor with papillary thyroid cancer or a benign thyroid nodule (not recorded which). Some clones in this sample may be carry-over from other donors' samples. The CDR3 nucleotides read TGTGCCAGCAGCGTAGTACCGAACACTGAAGCTTTCTTT. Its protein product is CASSVVPNTEAFF.